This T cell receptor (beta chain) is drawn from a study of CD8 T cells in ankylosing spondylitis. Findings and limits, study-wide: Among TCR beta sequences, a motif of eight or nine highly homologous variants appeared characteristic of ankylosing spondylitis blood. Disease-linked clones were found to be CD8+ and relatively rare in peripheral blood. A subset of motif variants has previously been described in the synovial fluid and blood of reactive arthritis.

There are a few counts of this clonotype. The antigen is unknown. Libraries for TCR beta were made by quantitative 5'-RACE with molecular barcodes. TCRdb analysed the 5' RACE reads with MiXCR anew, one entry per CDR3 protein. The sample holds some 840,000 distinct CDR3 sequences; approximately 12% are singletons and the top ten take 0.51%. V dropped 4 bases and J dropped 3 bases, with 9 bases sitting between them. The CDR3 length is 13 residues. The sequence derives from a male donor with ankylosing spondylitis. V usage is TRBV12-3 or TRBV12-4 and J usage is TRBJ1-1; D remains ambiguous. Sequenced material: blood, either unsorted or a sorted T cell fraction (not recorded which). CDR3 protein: CASSSPWYTEAFF. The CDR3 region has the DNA TGTGCCAGCAGTTCCCCCTGGTACACTGAAGCTTTCTTT.